The clone carrying this T cell receptor (beta chain) has more than one count but fewer than ten. Antigen: not known. The entry originates in a study of OX40 agonist ivuxolimab in advanced cancers. Study overall: Patients got intravenous ivuxolimab at 0.01 to 10 mg/kg every 2 weeks. Study-wide findings and caveats: There was clonal expansion of CD4+ and CD8+ blood T cells by week 6 at 0.1 to 3.0 mg/kg.

CDR3 length: 16 residues. Trimming removed 4 bases at V and 3 bases at J, with 18 bases between. Per germline, CDR1 GTSNPN and CDR2 SVGIG (reference sequence). Generated by immunoSEQ multiplex PCR, the TCRdb table keeps only in-frame clones and is missing some. The data hold tens of thousands of clones, with roughly four fifths observed a single time. This receptor was identified in an adult with an advanced solid tumor such as melanoma, head and neck, liver or kidney cancer. The V call is TRBV30, the J call TRBJ2-2, with D unclear. Material: CD4+ or CD8+ T cells sorted from blood, obtained in a trial of the OX40 agonist ivuxolimab. The CDR3 coding sequence is TGTGCCTGGACCCCAAGGGCTAGATCGGACACCGGGGAGCTGTTTTTT. This encodes CAWTPRARSDTGELFF.